This TCR beta chain came from a study of control samples from healthy donors and cancer patients. This CDR3 is 15 amino acids long. Germline CDR1 and CDR2: LGHDT and YNNKEL (reference sequence). The V gene lost 1 base and the J gene lost 9 bases, with 16 bases spanning the gap. Libraries were prepared by immunoSEQ multiplex PCR; TCRdb keeps only in-frame clonotypes and omits some of them. This sample has 100,000 to 150,000 clones, with 80% to 95% found just once. The source is a man aged 80 or over with head and neck cancer. This chain uses TRBV3-1 (or the pseudogene TRBV3-2) with TRBJ2-1, with a tentative D call TRBD2 (6 bases). Sequencing input: PBMCs. DNA of the CDR3: TGTGCCAGCAGCCAAGCGCGGGGAGCCCCAGGTGAGCAGTTCTTC. Translating it yields CASSQARGAPGEQFF.